The 27 T cell receptor beta chains below come from one sample, sequenced in a study of OX40 agonist ivuxolimab in advanced cancers. Produced via immunoSEQ multiplex PCR; TCRdb's table is partial and in-frame only. The sample shows roughly 29,000 clones, around 84% of them seen only once. The sample here was CD4+ or CD8+ T cells sorted from blood, taken in a trial of the OX40 agonist ivuxolimab. The receptors shown here come from an adult with an advanced solid tumor such as melanoma, head and neck, liver or kidney cancer.

This clone was recorded a few times. The V call is TRBV9, the J call TRBJ2-7; D might be TRBD1 (6 bases). The germline V gene encodes CDR1 SGDLS and CDR2 YYNGEE. V lost 4 bases and J lost 3, with 14 bases in between. CDR3 length: 14 amino acids. DNA for the CDR3: TGTGCCAGCAGCCCCGTGGGGGCTCGCTACGAGCAGTACTTC. It is translated as CASSPVGARYEQYF.

This chain joins TRBV15 and TRBJ1-1; TRBD1 might be the D (6 bases). The CDR3 length is 13 residues. Germline assignment: CDR1 LNHNV and CDR2 YYDKDF (reference sequence). Trimming cost V 4 bases and J 11 bases, with 17 bases left between them. CDR3 sequence: CATSIIRDKRAFF. CDR3 DNA: TGTGCCACCAGCATAATCCGGGACAAACGGGCTTTCTTT.

V usage is TRBV2 and J usage is TRBJ2-3, with 7 nucleotides matching TRBD1. The CDR3 is 17 amino acids. V trimming: 2 bases; J trimming: 1 base; junction bases outside the gene matches: 9. The germline V gene encodes CDR1 SNHLY and CDR2 FYNNEI. The CDR3 region is CASSELGAGGGTDTQYF. The CDR3 coding sequence is TGTGCCAGCAGTGAATTGGGGGCAGGGGGAGGCACAGATACGCAGTATTTT.

This clone has just one count. This chain joins TRBV28 and TRBJ1-2; TRBD1 is a possible D gene (6 bases). Germline V gene data show CDR1 as MDHEN and CDR2 as SYDVKM. The CDR3 loop spans 14 amino acids. The V gene lost 5 bases and the J gene lost 8 bases, with 18 bases spanning the gap. Written as DNA, the CDR3 is TGTGCCAGCAGTCTCCCACAGGGTGCGTTAGGCTACACCTTC. Translation: CASSLPQGALGYTF.

The chain recombines TRBV2 with TRBJ1-1; D might be TRBD1 (6 bases). The V gene's germline CDR1 is SNHLY and CDR2 FYNNEI. The CDR3 extends over 14 amino acids. V dropped 4 bases and J dropped 11 bases, with 20 bases sitting between them. The CDR3 bases are TGTGCCAGCAGTGTAGGAGGGCCCAGGGGTCAGGCTTTCTTT. As protein: CASSVGGPRGQAFF.

V usage is TRBV15 and J usage is TRBJ2-3; D possibly uses TRBD1 or TRBD2 (5 bases each). Germline values: CDR1 LNHNV, CDR2 YYDKDF (reference sequence). This CDR3 has 14 residues. Between the trimmed V and J ends, which lost 9 bases and 2 bases, there was a span of 15 bases. The CDR3 DNA reads TGTGCCACGAGTCGGGACGGAGTCACAGATACGCAGTATTTT. It yields the protein CATSRDGVTDTQYF. Combining the CDR3 with reference TRBV15 and TRBJ2-3 gives the whole variable domain DAMVIQNPRYQVTQFGKPVTLSCSQTLNHNVMYWYQQKSSQAPKLLFHYYDKDFNNEADTPDNFQSRRPNTSFCFLDIRSPGLGDTAMYLCATSRDGVTDTQYFGPGTRLTVL.

CDR3 amino acids: CASSPLGTFGANVLTF. The CDR3 nucleotides read TGTGCCAGCAGCCCTCTTGGGACCTTTGGGGCCAACGTCCTGACTTTC. The V and J genes are TRBV13 and TRBJ2-6, with D perhaps assigned TRBD1 or TRBD2 (5 bases each). The CDR3 spans 16 residues. CDR1 PRHDT and CDR2 FYEKMQ come from the germline V gene (reference sequence). V gave up 5 bases and J gave up 3 bases, with 14 bases separating them.

The rearrangement links TRBV13 to TRBJ2-7; D is uncertain. The CDR3 extends over 12 amino acids. V was cut by 5 bases and J by 1 base, with 6 bases left in between. Per germline, CDR1 PRHDT and CDR2 FYEKMQ (reference sequence). The CDR3 nucleotides are TGTGCCAGCAGCGCCGCTTCCTACGAGCAGTACTTC. As protein: CASSAASYEQYF. Full variable domain (rest looked up from reference TRBV13 and TRBJ2-7): AAGVIQSPRHLIKEKRETATLKCYPIPRHDTVYWYQQGPGQDPQFLISFYEKMQSDKGSIPDRFSAQQFSDYHSELNMSSLELGDSALYFCASSAASYEQYFGPGTRLTVT.

In its sample, this clone was seen once. This sequence joins TRBV5-3 and TRBJ1-1; D is uncertain. TRBV5-3 is designated an ORF whose function remains uncertain. The CDR3 has 13 amino acids. The germline V and J ends were trimmed by 4 bases and 3 bases, with 10 bases remaining between them. The CDR3 loop reads CARSPQRDTEAFF. In DNA form, the CDR3 reads TGTGCCAGAAGCCCCCAGAGGGACACTGAAGCTTTCTTT.

The count of this clone is one. The rearrangement joins TRBV4-3 to TRBJ1-2; 9 bases align to TRBD1. Germline trimming cut 3 bases from V and 7 bases from J; bases unmatched to any gene: 9. Germline CDR1 LGHNA, CDR2 YSLEER. This CDR3 contains 15 residues. This CDR3 is CASSQTTGTGFGYTF. CDR3 in DNA: TGCGCCAGCAGCCAGACCACCGGGACAGGGTTTGGCTACACCTTC.

The chain uses TRBV2 and TRBJ2-1; TRBD2 matches 8 bases. The CDR3 covers 14 residues. Germline CDR1 reads SNHLY; CDR2 reads FYNNEI. V shed 6 bases and J 4 bases; nucleotides not matched to a gene: 5. Here the CDR3 reads CASRGGRKYNEQFF. The DNA for the CDR3 is TGTGCCAGCAGGGGCGGGAGGAAATACAATGAGCAGTTCTTC.

The V call is TRBV6-1, the J call TRBJ2-2; D remains unclear. This CDR3 comprises 15 residues. Per germline, CDR1 MNHNS and CDR2 SASEGT. V dropped 6 bases and J dropped 0 bases, with 11 bases sitting between them. CDR3 DNA: TGTGCCAGCAGCCTGACACGATCGAACACCGGGGAGCTGTTTTTT. This codes for CASSLTRSNTGELFF.

The chain combines TRBV2 with TRBJ2-3, with TRBD2 identical over 9 bases. CDR3 length: 20 amino acids. The germline gives CDR1 SNHLY, CDR2 FYNNEI. The ends lost 3 bases at V and 2 bases at J; junction bases unmatched: 18. The CDR3 DNA follows: TGTGCCAGCAGTGATCAGGCTACGCGATCCGTAGCGGGAGACACAGATACGCAGTATTTT. Its protein product is CASSDQATRSVAGDTDTQYF.

The genes are TRBV7-2 and TRBJ2-3; 15 bases are a match to TRBD2. The CDR3 contains 18 residues. Germline V lookup: CDR1 SGHTA, CDR2 FQGNSA. V shed 1 base and J 4 bases; nucleotides not matched to a gene: 6. The CDR3 region is CASSLDGLAGGPSDTQYF. The DNA of the CDR3 is TGTGCCAGCAGCTTAGATGGACTAGCGGGAGGGCCGTCAGATACGCAGTATTTT.

The gene calls are TRBV4-3 and TRBJ2-7; unclear D gene. This CDR3 contains 13 residues. The V end was cut by 4 bases, the J end by 5 bases, with 12 bases between. Germline assignment: CDR1 LGHNA and CDR2 YSLEER. Written as DNA, the CDR3 is TGCGCCAGCAGCCCCACTTTCGGCAACGAGCAGTACTTC. Its translation is CASSPTFGNEQYF.

This clone was recorded once. CDR3: CAISEPTKGYTF. CDR3 DNA sequence: TGTGCCATCAGTGAGCCGACAAAAGGCTACACCTTC. The V call is TRBV10-3, the J call TRBJ1-2; the D is unclear. The CDR3 covers 12 residues. Trimming removed 2 bases at V and 8 bases at J, with 9 bases between. The germline CDR1 and CDR2 sequences are ENHRY and SYGVKD.

This chain joins TRBV15 and TRBJ2-3, with D possibly called TRBD1 or TRBD2 (6 bases each). The CDR3 has 17 residues. Looked up from germline, CDR1 is LNHNV and CDR2 is YYDKDF (reference sequence). V lost 3 bases to trimming and J lost 3 bases, with 19 bases between them. The CDR3 here is CATSSPFPEGGTDTQYF. CDR3 in DNA: TGTGCCACCAGCAGCCCCTTTCCGGAGGGGGGTACAGATACGCAGTATTTT.

V is TRBV5-1 and J is TRBJ2-5; D is ambiguous. V was shortened by 3 bases and J by 4 bases, with 4 bases between the two germline ends. The CDR3 has 11 residues. From germline, CDR1 is SGHRS and CDR2 YFSETQ. CDR3 sequence (DNA): TGCGCCAGCAGCTCAGCAGAGACCCAGTACTTC. Translation gives CASSSAETQYF. Full variable domain (remainder filled in from reference TRBV5-1 and TRBJ2-5): KAGVTQTPRYLIKTRGQQVTLSCSPISGHRSVSWYQQTPGQGLQFLFEYFSETQRNKGNFPGRFSGRQFSNSRSEMNVSTLELGDSALYLCASSSAETQYFGPGTRLLVL.

The chain carries TRBV19 and TRBJ2-7; D is perhaps TRBD2 (6 bases). CDR1 LNHDA and CDR2 SQIVND come from the germline V gene (reference sequence). The length of the CDR3 is 13 residues. Trimming shortened V by 6 bases and J by 1 base, and 10 bases separated the two germline ends. Here the CDR3 DNA reads TGTGCCAGTAGGGAGGAGGGATCCTACGAGCAGTACTTC. Translation gives CASREEGSYEQYF.

The chain recombines TRBV6-4 with TRBJ2-3, with D hard to call. Germline V lookup: CDR1 MRHNA, CDR2 SNTAGT. The CDR3 has 10 residues. V was cut by 5 bases and J by 5 bases, with 2 bases left in between. In DNA form, the CDR3 reads TGTGCCAGCAGTCAAGATACGCAGTATTTT. This translates into CASSQDTQYF.

The chain combines TRBV19 with TRBJ2-1, with D possibly being TRBD2 (6 bases). The germline V gene has CDR1 LNHDA and CDR2 SQIVND (reference sequence). The ends were cut back, 5 bases at V and 7 bases at J, with 6 bases in the middle. The length of the CDR3 is 11 residues. The CDR3 region has the DNA TGTGCCAGTAGTGGAGGGAATGAGCAGTTCTTC. The encoded protein is CASSGGNEQFF.

This chain connects TRBV2 to TRBJ2-1, with 9 bases fitting TRBD2. The V gene's germline CDR1 is SNHLY and CDR2 FYNNEI. The CDR3 is made up of 17 amino acids. After removal of 6 bases from V and 3 bases from J, the junction contained 12 bases not matched to a gene. The CDR3 is CASREAPGTSSYNEQFF. The DNA for the CDR3 is TGTGCCAGCAGGGAGGCCCCCGGGACTAGCAGCTACAATGAGCAGTTCTTC. The full variable domain, its missing parts supplied by reference TRBV2 and TRBJ2-1, is EPEVTQTPSHQVTQMGQEVILRCVPISNHLYFYWYRQILGQKVEFLVSFYNNEISEKSEIFDDQFSVERPDGSNFTLKIRSTKLEDSAMYFCASREAPGTSSYNEQFFGPGTRLTVL.

The chain combines TRBV27 with TRBJ1-1, with 8 bases aligning to TRBD1. CDR1 and CDR2 from the germline V gene are MNHEY and SMNVEV (reference sequence). The trim removed 8 bases at V and 1 base at J, leaving 6 bases unmatched. The CDR3 runs 14 residues. CDR3 protein: CASGAGQGNTEAFF. The CDR3 DNA reads as TGTGCCAGCGGTGCCGGACAGGGGAACACTGAAGCTTTCTTT.

This clone came up a few times. V gene TRBV7-2 combines with J gene TRBJ2-2; 9 nucleotides line up with TRBD1. Trimming cost V 5 bases and J 3 bases; bases outside gene matches: 7. The CDR3 runs to 16 residues. The V gene's germline CDR1 is SGHTA and CDR2 FQGNSA. CDR3 loop: CASSLRDREDTGELFF. The DNA for the CDR3 is TGTGCCAGCAGCCTTAGGGACAGGGAGGACACCGGGGAGCTGTTTTTT.

The CDR3 here is CSVDQGEEETQYF. The DNA of the CDR3 is TGCAGCGTGGATCAAGGGGAGGAAGAGACCCAGTACTTC. The V and J genes are TRBV29-1 and TRBJ2-5; D is perhaps TRBD2 (6 bases). Trimming cost V 6 bases and J 3 bases, with 14 bases left between them. The CDR3 runs to 13 residues. Germline-derived CDR1 and CDR2 are SQVTM and ANQGSEA. Full variable domain (missing parts from reference TRBV29-1 and TRBJ2-5): SAVISQKPSRDICQRGTSLTIQCQVDSQVTMMFWYRQQPGQSLTLIATANQGSEATYESGFVIDKFPISRPNLTFSTLTVSNMSPEDSSIYLCSVDQGEEETQYFGPGTRLLVL.

The chain couples TRBV7-9 to TRBJ2-5; D is perhaps TRBD1 (5 bases). The CDR3 consists of 12 residues. With 8 bases removed from V and 5 bases from J, the gap between germline ends came to 12 bases. CDR1 and CDR2 from the germline V gene are SEHNR and FQNEAQ (reference sequence). CDR3 DNA: TGTGCCAGCCAGGGCTTGGTGGAGACCCAGTACTTC. It yields the protein CASQGLVETQYF.

The chain joins TRBV23-1 to TRBJ2-2; D is undetermined. TRBV23-1 is an open reading frame whose function is uncertain. Between the trimmed V and J ends, which lost 7 bases and 6 bases, there was a span of 3 bases. The CDR3 has 10 residues. The CDR3 region has the DNA TGCGCCAGCAAAGCCGGGGAGCTGTTTTTT. Its translation is CASKAGELFF.